A single count supports the clone carrying this T cell receptor beta chain. The sample belongs to a study of blood T cell repertoires in COVID-19. Across the study: In each case, the material was cDNA or gDNA derived from T cells, B-cell-depleted T cells, or PBMCs.

CDR3 length equals 16 residues. Trimming took off 3 bases at V and 4 bases at J, with 16 bases between the two ends. Germline V gene lookup returns CDR1 MNHEY and CDR2 SMNVEV (reference sequence). Original processing methods: The authors estimated nucleated cell counts from reference gene primer amplification. TCRdb keeps only in-frame clones here, not all; method: immunoSEQ multiplex PCR. V, J and clone size derive from that table, while D and trimming were established from the DNA sequence. The sample yields roughly 260,000 clones, approximately 79% seen once. This sequence joins TRBV27 and TRBJ2-1; D gene ambiguous. Sample: peripheral blood. The receptor was isolated from a woman of 80 years or more with active or convalescent COVID-19. The DNA for the CDR3 is TGTGCCAGCAGTTTTTTATCGGTAAGCCCGTACAATGAGCAGTTCTTC. Amino acid sequence: CASSFLSVSPYNEQFF.